The 8 T cell receptor beta chains below all came from one sample that was sequenced in a study of cytotoxic CD8 clonotypes in ibrutinib-treated CLL. Data came from immunoSEQ multiplex PCR; TCRdb stores just in-frame clones and leaves some out. In the table there are some 200,000 clones, over 55% of which are singletons. The sample in question was PBMCs, obtained after 24 months of ibrutinib treatment. These receptors all come from a human donor with chronic lymphocytic leukemia.

In regard to this clone: The sample holds other DNA sequences that translate to the same CDR3. The chain recombines TRBV5-4 with TRBJ2-1; 14 bases line up with TRBD2. This CDR3 region has 15 residues. With V trimmed by 4 bases and J by 9 bases, 6 bases remained unmatched. Germline V gene data show CDR1 as SGHNT and CDR2 as YYREEE (reference sequence). In DNA form, the CDR3 reads TGTGCCAGCAGCCCGACTAGCGGGAGGGGGGGTGAGCAGTTCTTC. Its protein product is CASSPTSGRGGEQFF.

The gene calls are TRBV25-1 and TRBJ1-3; D is possibly TRBD1 (5 bases). The germline V gene encodes CDR1 MGHDK and CDR2 SYGVNS. V was pared by 4 bases and J by 0 bases, with 13 bases between. The CDR3 has 16 residues. The CDR3 loop reads CASSVRDGSSGNTIYF. The CDR3 DNA reads TGTGCCAGCAGTGTAAGGGACGGGAGCTCTGGAAACACCATATATTTT.

The chain links TRBV7-2 to TRBJ2-1; weak D call: TRBD2 (6 bases). Germline-derived CDR1 and CDR2 are SGHTA and FQGNSA. The V end was cut by 1 base, the J end by 8 bases, with 15 bases between. The length of the CDR3 is 15 residues. The CDR3 DNA reads as TGTGCCAGCAGCTTAGTAGGGCGGGGAAAAGATGAGCAGTTCTTC. Translated: CASSLVGRGKDEQFF.

The gene calls are TRBV9 and TRBJ2-2; no reliable D call. From germline, CDR1 is SGDLS and CDR2 YYNGEE. The CDR3 contains 15 residues. V was pared by 2 bases and J by 2 bases, with 10 bases between. The CDR3 DNA is TGTGCCAGCAGCGTTAGGGTATCCAACACCGGGGAGCTGTTTTTT. This translates into CASSVRVSNTGELFF.

This sequence joins TRBV5-4 and TRBJ1-2; 9 bases are shared with TRBD1. Germline-derived CDR1 and CDR2 are SGHNT and YYREEE (reference sequence). The V gene end was trimmed by 0 bases and the J gene end by 4 bases; junction bases not matched to a gene: 1. The CDR3 sequence is 14 residues long. The CDR3 DNA is TGTGCCAGCAGCTTGGAACAGGGGGCCTATGGCTACACCTTC. Translation: CASSLEQGAYGYTF.

The rearrangement uses TRBV6-5 and TRBJ1-5; 8 nucleotides line up with TRBD1. The CDR3 has 13 residues. Germline trimming cut 7 bases from V and 6 bases from J; bases unmatched to any gene: 5. Germline lookup yields CDR1 MNHEY and CDR2 SVGAGI. The DNA of the CDR3 is TGTGCCAGCACAACAGGGGGTGGTCAGCCCCAGCATTTT. Translating it yields CASTTGGGQPQHF.

The chain joins TRBV5-1 to TRBJ2-1; TRBD1 matches 12 bases. Trimming removed 4 bases from V and 7 bases from J; junction bases left unmatched: 9. The CDR3 is 16 amino acids. Germline CDR1 SGHRS, CDR2 YFSETQ. The CDR3 nucleotides are TGCGCCAGCAGCACGATCCCGGGACAGGGGGCAAATGAGCAGTTCTTC. Amino acid sequence: CASSTIPGQGANEQFF.

This rearrangement joins TRBV4-2 to TRBJ2-1; 9 bases fit TRBD1. The CDR3 has 16 residues. V was pared by 4 bases and J by 7 bases, with 11 bases of the junction left unmatched. CDR1 LGHNA and CDR2 YNFKEQ come from the germline V gene. This CDR3 is CASSPWGQGQGNEQFF. CDR3 bases: TGTGCCAGCAGCCCCTGGGGACAGGGCCAGGGGAATGAGCAGTTCTTC.